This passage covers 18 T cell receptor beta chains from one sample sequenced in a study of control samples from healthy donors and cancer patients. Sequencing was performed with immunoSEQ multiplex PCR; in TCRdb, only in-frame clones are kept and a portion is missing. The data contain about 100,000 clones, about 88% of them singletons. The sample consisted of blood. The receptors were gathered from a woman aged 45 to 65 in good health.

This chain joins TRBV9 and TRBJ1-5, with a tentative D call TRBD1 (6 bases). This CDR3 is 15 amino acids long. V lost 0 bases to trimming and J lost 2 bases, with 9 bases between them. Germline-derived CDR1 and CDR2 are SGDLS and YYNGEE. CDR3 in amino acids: CASSVAGERNQPQHF. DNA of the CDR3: TGTGCCAGCAGCGTAGCAGGGGAGCGCAATCAGCCCCAGCATTTT.

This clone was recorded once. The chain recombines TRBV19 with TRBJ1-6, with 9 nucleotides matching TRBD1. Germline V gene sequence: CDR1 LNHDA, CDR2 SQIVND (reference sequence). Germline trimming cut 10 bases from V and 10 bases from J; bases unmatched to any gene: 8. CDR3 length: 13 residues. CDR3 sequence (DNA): TGTGCCATAAAAGGGACAGGGAACTCACCCCTCCACTTT. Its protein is CAIKGTGNSPLHF.

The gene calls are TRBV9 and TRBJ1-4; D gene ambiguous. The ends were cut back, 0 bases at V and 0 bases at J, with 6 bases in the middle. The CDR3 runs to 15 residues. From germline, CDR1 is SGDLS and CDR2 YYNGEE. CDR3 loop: CASSVGRSTNEKLFF. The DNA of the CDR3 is TGTGCCAGCAGCGTAGGACGGTCAACTAATGAAAAACTGTTTTTT.

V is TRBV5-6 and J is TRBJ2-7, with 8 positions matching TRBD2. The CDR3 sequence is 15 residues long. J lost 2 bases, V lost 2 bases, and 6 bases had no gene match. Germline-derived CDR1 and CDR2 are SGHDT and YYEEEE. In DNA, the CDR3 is TGTGCCAGCAGCTTCGGACTAGCAGGGGCCTACGAGCAGTACTTC. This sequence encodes CASSFGLAGAYEQYF.

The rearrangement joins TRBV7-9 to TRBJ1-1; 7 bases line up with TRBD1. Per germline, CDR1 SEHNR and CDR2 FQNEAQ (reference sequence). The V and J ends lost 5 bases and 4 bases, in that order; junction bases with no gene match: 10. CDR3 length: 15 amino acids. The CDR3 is CASSLRQGRGTEAFF. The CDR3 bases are TGTGCCAGCAGCCTAAGACAGGGAAGGGGCACTGAAGCTTTCTTT.

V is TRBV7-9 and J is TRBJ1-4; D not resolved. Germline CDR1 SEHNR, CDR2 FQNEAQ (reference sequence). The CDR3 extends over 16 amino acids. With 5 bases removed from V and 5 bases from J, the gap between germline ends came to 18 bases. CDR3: CASSTNFGKENEKLFF. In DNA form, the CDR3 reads TGTGCCAGCAGCACCAACTTTGGCAAAGAGAATGAAAAACTGTTTTTT.

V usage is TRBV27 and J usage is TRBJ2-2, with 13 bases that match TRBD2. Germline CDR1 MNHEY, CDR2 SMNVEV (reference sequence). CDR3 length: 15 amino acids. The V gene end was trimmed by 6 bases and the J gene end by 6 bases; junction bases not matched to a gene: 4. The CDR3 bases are TGTGCCAGCAGGAAGGGACTAGCGGGACCCGGGGAGCTGTTTTTT. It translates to CASRKGLAGPGELFF.

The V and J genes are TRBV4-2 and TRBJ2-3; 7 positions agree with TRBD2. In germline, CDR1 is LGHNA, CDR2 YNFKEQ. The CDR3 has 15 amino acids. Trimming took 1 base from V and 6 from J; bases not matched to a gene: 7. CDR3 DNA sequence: TGTGCCAGCAGCCAAGCTACTAGCGCGAGGGATACGCAGTATTTT. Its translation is CASSQATSARDTQYF.

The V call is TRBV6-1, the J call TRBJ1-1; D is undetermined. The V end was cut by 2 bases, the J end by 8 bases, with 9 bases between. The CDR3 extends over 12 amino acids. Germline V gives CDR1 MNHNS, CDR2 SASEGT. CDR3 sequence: CASSERLTEAFF. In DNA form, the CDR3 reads TGTGCCAGCAGTGAACGGTTGACGGAAGCTTTCTTT.

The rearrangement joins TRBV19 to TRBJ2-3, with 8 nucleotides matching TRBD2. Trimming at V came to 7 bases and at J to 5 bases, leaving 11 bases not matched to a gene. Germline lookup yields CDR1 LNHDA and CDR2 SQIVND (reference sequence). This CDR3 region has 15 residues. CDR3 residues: CASKKGQRGIDTQYF. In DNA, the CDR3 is TGTGCCAGTAAAAAAGGCCAGCGGGGGATAGATACGCAGTATTTT. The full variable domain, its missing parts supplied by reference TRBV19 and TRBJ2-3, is DGGITQSPKYLFRKEGQNVTLSCEQNLNHDAMYWYRQDPGQGLRLIYYSQIVNDFQKGDIAEGYSVSREKKESFPLTVTSAQKNPTAFYLCASKKGQRGIDTQYFGPGTRLTVL.

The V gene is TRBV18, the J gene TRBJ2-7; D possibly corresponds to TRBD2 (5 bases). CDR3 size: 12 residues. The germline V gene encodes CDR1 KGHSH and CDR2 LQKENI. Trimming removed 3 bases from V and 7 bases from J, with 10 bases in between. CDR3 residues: CASSPTPGEQYV. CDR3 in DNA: TGTGCCAGCTCACCCACCCCGGGGGAGCAGTACGTC.

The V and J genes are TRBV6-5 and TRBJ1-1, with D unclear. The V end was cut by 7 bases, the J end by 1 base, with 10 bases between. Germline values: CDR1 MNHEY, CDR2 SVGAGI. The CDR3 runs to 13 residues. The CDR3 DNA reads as TGTGCCAGCATGGTGGGTTGGAACACTGAAGCTTTCTTT. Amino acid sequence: CASMVGWNTEAFF.

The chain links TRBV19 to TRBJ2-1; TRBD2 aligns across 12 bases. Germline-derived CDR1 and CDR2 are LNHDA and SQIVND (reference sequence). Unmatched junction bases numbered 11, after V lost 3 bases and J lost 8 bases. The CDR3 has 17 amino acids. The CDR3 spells CASSIAGTSGWRDEQFF. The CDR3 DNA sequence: TGTGCCAGTAGTATTGCCGGGACTAGCGGGTGGAGGGATGAGCAGTTCTTC.

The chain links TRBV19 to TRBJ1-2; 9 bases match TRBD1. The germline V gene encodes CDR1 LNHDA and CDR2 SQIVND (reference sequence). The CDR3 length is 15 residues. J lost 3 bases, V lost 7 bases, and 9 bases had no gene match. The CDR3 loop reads CASNPTGGQDYGYTF. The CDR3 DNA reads TGTGCCAGTAACCCAACAGGGGGCCAAGACTATGGCTACACCTTC. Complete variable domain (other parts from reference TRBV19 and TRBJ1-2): DGGITQSPKYLFRKEGQNVTLSCEQNLNHDAMYWYRQDPGQGLRLIYYSQIVNDFQKGDIAEGYSVSREKKESFPLTVTSAQKNPTAFYLCASNPTGGQDYGYTFGSGTRLTVV.

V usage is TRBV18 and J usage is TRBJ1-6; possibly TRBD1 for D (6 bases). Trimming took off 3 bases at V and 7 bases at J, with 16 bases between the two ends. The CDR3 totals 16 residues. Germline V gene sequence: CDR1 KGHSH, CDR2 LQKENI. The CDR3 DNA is TGTGCCAGCTCACCCTATTTACAGGGCTCGAATTCACCCCTCCACTTT. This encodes CASSPYLQGSNSPLHF.

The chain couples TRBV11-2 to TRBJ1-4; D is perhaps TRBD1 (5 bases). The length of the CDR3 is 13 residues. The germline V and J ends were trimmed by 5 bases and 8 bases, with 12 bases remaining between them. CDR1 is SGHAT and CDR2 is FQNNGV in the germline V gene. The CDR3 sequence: CASSPRDGEKLFF. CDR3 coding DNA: TGTGCCAGCAGCCCCCGGGACGGAGAAAAACTGTTTTTT.

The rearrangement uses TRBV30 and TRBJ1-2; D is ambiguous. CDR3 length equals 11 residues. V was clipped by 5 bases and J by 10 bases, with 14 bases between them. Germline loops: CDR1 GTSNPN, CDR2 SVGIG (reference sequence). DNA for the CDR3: TGTGCCTGGTCGGACCTCGATCCCTACACCTTC. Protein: CAWSDLDPYTF.

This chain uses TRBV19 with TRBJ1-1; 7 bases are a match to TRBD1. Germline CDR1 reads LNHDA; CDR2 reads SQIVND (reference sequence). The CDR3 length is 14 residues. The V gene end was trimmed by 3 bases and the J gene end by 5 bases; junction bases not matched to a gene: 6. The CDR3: CASSIQGGKTEAFF. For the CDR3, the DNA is TGTGCCAGTAGTATCCAGGGGGGTAAAACTGAAGCTTTCTTT. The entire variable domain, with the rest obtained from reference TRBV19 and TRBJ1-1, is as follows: DGGITQSPKYLFRKEGQNVTLSCEQNLNHDAMYWYRQDPGQGLRLIYYSQIVNDFQKGDIAEGYSVSREKKESFPLTVTSAQKNPTAFYLCASSIQGGKTEAFFGQGTRLTVV.